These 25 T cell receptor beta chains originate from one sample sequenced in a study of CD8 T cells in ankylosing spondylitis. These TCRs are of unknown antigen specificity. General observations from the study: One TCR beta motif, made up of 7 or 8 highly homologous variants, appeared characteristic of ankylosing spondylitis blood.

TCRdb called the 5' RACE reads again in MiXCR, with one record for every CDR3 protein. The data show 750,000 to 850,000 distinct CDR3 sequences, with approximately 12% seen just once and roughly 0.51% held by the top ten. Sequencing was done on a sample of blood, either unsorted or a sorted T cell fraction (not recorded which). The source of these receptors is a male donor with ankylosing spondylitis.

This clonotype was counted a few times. CDR3 in DNA: TGTGCCTGGAGTGTACGTCGGAAGGGGGCGAATGACGAGCAGTACTTC. As protein: CAWSVRRKGANDEQYF. The V and J genes are TRBV30 and TRBJ2-7; 7 nucleotides agree with TRBD1. CDR1 and CDR2 (germline): GTSNPN, SVGIG (reference sequence). J gave up 5 bases and V 0 bases, and 13 bases lay outside the gene matches. The CDR3 totals 16 residues.

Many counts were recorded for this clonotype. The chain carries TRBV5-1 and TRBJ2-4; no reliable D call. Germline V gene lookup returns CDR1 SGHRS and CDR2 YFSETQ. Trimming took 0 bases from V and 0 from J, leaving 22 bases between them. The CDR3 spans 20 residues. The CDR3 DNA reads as TGCGCCAGCAGCTTGGATTCGCGGCCCACCGATTTGATAGCCAAAAACATTCAGTACTTC. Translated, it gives CASSLDSRPTDLIAKNIQYF.

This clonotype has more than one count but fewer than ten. The CDR3 nucleotides read TGCAGTGCCATCAGGGGAATAATGAACACTGAAGCTTTCTTT. Its translation: CSAIRGIMNTEAFF. J is TRBJ1-1 and V is TRBV20-1; TRBD1 is a possible D gene (6 bases). V was trimmed by 6 bases and J by 0 bases, leaving 14 bases between them. From germline, CDR1 is DFQATT and CDR2 SNEGSKA (reference sequence). This CDR3 is 14 amino acids long.

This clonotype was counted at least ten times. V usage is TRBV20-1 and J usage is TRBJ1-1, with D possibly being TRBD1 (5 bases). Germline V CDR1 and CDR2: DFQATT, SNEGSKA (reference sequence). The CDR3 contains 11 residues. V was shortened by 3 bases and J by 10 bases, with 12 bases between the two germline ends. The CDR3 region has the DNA TGCAGTGCTAGGGTCGGGGCCCCAGCTTTCTTT. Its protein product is CSARVGAPAFF.

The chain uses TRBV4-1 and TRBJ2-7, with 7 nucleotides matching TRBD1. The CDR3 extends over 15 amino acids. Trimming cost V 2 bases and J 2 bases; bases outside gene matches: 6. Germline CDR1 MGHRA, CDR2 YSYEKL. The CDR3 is CASSQLDRPPYEQYF. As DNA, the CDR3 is TGCGCCAGCAGCCAATTGGACAGGCCGCCCTACGAGCAGTACTTC.

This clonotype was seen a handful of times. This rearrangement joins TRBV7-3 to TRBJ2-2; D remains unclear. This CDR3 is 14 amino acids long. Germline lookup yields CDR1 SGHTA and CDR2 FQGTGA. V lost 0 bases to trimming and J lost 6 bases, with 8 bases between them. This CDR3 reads CASSLTWVSGELFF. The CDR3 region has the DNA TGTGCCAGCAGCTTAACTTGGGTTTCCGGGGAGCTGTTTTTT.

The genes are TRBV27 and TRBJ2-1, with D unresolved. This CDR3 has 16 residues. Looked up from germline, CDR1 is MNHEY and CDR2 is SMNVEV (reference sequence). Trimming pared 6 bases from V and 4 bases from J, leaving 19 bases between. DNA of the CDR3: TGTGCCAGCAGGGAAGATTGGGGTAGGGAATACAATGAGCAGTTCTTC. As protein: CASREDWGREYNEQFF.

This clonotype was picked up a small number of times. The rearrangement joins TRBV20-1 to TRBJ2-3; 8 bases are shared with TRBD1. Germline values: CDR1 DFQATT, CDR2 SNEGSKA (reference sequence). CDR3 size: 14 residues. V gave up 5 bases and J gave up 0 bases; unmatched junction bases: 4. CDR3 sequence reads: CSAFQGASTDTQYF. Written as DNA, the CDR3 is TGCAGTGCTTTCCAGGGGGCTAGCACAGATACGCAGTATTTT.

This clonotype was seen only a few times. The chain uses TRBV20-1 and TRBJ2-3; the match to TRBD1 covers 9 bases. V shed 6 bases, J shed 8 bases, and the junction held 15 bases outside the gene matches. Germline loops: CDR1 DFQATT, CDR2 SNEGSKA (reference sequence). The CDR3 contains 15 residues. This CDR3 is CSAHSRTGVLGTQYF. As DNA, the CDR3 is TGCAGTGCCCACTCCAGGACAGGGGTCCTTGGTACGCAGTATTTT.

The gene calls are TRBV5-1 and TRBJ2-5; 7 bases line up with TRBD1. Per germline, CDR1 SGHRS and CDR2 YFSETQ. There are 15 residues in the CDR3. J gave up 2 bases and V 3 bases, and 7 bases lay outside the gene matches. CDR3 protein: CASSSGDRDQETQYF. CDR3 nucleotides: TGCGCCAGCAGCTCTGGAGACAGGGATCAAGAGACCCAGTACTTC. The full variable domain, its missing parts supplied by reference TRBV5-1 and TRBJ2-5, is KAGVTQTPRYLIKTRGQQVTLSCSPISGHRSVSWYQQTPGQGLQFLFEYFSETQRNKGNFPGRFSGRQFSNSRSEMNVSTLELGDSALYLCASSSGDRDQETQYFGPGTRLLVL.

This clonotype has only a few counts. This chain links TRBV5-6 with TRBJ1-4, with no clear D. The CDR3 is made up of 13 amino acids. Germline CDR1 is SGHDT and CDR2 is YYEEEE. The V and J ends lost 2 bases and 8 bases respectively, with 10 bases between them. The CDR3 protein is CASSFLGNEKLFF. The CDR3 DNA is TGTGCCAGCAGCTTTCTGGGAAACGAAAAACTGTTTTTT.

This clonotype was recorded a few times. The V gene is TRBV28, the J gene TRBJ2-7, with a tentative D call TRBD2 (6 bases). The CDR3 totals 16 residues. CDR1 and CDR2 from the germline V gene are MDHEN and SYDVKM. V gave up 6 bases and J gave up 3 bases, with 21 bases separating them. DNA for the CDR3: TGTGCCAGCAGCGGATCCGGGACTCAGTTTAGCTACGAGCAGTACTTC. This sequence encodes CASSGSGTQFSYEQYF.

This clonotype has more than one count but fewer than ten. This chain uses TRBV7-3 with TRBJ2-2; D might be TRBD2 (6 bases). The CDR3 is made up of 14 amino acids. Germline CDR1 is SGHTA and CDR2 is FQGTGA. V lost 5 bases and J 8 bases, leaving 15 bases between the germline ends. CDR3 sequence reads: CASSLSRDLGELFF. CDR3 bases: TGTGCCAGCAGCCTGTCCCGGGACTTGGGGGAGCTGTTTTTT.

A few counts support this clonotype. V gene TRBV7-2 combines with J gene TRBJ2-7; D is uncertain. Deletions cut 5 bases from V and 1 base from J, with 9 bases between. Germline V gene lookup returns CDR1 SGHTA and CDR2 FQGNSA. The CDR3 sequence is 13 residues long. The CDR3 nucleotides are TGTGCCAGCAGCCCCCCTCGGTCCTACGAGCAGTACTTC. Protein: CASSPPRSYEQYF.

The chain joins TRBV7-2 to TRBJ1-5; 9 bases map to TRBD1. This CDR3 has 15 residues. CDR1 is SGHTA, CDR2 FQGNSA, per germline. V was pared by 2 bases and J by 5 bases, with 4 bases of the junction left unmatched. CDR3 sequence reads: CASSLLGQGYQPQHF. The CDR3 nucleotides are TGTGCCAGCAGCTTATTGGGACAGGGATATCAGCCCCAGCATTTT.

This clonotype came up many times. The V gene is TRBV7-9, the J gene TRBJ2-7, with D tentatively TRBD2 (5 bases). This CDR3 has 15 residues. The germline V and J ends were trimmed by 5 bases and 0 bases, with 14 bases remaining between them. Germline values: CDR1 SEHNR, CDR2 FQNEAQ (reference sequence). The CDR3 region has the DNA TGTGCCAGCAGCGCCGGACTTAGGAGCTCCTACGAGCAGTACTTC. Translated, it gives CASSAGLRSSYEQYF. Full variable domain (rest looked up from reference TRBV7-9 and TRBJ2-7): DTGVSQNPRHKITKRGQNVTFRCDPISEHNRLYWYRQTLGQGPEFLTYFQNEAQLEKSRLLSDRFSAERPKGSFSTLEIQRTEQGDSAMYLCASSAGLRSSYEQYFGPGTRLTVT.

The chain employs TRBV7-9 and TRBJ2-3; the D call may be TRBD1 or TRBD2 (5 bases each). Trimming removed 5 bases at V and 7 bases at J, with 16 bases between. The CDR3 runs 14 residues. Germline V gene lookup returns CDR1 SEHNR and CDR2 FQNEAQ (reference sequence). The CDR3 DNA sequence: TGTGCCAGCAGCCGCCCCGCCGAGGGGCATACGCAGTATTTT. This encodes CASSRPAEGHTQYF.

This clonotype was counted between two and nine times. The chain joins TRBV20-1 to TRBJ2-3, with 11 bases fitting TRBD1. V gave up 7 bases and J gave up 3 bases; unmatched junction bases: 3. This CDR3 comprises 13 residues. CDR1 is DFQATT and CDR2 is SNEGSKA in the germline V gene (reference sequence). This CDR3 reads CSGGTGGTDTQYF. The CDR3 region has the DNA TGCAGTGGGGGGACAGGGGGGACAGATACGCAGTATTTT.

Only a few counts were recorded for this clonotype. The chain's CDR3 is CSAFGSTSGRGTEQFF. CDR3 bases: TGCAGTGCTTTCGGATCCACTAGCGGGAGAGGAACTGAGCAGTTCTTC. V and J are TRBV20-1 and TRBJ2-1; TRBD2 matches at 11 bases. V shed 5 bases, J shed 9 bases, and the junction held 15 bases outside the gene matches. The germline V gene encodes CDR1 DFQATT and CDR2 SNEGSKA (reference sequence). There are 16 residues in the CDR3.

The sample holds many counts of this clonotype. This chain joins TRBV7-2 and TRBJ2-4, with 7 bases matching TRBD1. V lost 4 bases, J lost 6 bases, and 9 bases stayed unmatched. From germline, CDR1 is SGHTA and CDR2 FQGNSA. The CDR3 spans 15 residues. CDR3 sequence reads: CASSSGQPGPNIQYF. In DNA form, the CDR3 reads TGTGCCAGCAGCTCGGGACAGCCCGGTCCAAACATTCAGTACTTC.

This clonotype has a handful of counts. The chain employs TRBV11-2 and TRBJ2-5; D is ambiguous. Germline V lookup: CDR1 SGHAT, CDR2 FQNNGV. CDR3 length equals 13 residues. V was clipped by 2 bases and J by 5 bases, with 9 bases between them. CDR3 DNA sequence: TGTGCCAGCAGCTTAATGCAGCAGGAGACCCAGTACTTC. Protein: CASSLMQQETQYF.

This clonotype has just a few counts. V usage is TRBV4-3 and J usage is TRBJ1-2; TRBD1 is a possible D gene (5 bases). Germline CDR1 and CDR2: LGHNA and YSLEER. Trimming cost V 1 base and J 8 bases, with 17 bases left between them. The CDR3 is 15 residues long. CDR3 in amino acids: CASSQGGDDVRGYTF. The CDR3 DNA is TGCGCCAGCAGCCAAGGTGGGGACGACGTGCGAGGCTACACCTTC.

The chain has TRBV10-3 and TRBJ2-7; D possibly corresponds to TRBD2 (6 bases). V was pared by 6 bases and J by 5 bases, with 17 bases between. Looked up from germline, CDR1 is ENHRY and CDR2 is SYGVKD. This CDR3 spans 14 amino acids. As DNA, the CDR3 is TGTGCCATCAGAGACTTGACTAGTATCGACGAGCAGTACTTC. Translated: CAIRDLTSIDEQYF.

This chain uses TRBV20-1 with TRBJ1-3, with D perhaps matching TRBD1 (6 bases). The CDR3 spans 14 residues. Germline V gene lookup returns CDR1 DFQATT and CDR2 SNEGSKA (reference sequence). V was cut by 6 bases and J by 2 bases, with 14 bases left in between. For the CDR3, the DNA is TGCAGTGCCCTAGAGCCAGGGGCTGGAAACACCATATATTTT. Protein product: CSALEPGAGNTIYF.

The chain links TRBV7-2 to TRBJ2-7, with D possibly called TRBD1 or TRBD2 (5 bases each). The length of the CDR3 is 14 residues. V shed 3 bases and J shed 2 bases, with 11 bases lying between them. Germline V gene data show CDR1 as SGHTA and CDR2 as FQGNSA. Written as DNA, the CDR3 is TGTGCCAGCAGCTTCGGGGCCGGAGCCTACGAGCAGTACTTC. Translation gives CASSFGAGAYEQYF.